This TCR beta chain originates from a study of T cell repertoires in aging, cancer and after chemotherapy. Study as a whole: Healthy donor repertoires were recorded over several months to years and showed clear clonal overlap. Roughly 8.8 million TCR reads made up the full dataset.

Multiplex touch-down PCR with TRB-A/B primers amplified rearranged V-D-J TRB sequences. TCRdb redid the calling of the multiplex PCR reads with MiXCR, one entry per CDR3 protein. The repertoire holds fewer than 7,500 distinct CDR3 sequences, 30% to 40% seen once, with 47% in the top ten. Peripheral blood genomic DNA, not sorted cells or RNA, was the template. Germline V gives CDR1 KGHSH, CDR2 LQKENI. This CDR3 region has 14 residues. Trimming took off 4 bases at V and 0 bases at J, with 9 bases between the two ends. This receptor was obtained from a human donor in good health. The sample consisted of blood. This chain links TRBV18 with TRBJ1-1, with D unclear. CDR3 nucleotide sequence: TGTGCCAGCTCACTTGCAAGTATGAACACTGAAGCTTTCTTT. It is translated as CASSLASMNTEAFF. Combining the CDR3 with reference TRBV18 and TRBJ1-1 gives the whole variable domain NAGVMQNPRHLVRRRGQEARLRCSPMKGHSHVYWYRQLPEEGLKFMVYLQKENIIDESGMPKERFSAEFPKEGPSILRIQQVVRGDSAAYFCASSLASMNTEAFFGQGTRLTVV.